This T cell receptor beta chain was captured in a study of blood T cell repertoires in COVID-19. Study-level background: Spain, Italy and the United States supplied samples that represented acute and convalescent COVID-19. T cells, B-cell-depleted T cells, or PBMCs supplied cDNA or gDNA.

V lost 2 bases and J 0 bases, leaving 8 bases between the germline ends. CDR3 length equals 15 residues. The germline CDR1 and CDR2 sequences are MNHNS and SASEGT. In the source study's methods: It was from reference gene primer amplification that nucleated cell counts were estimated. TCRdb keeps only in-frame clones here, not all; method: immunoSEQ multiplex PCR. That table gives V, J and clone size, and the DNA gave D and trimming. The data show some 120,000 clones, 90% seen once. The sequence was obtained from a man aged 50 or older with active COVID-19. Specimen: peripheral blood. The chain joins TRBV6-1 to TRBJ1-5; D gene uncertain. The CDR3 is CASSEHLYSNQPQHF. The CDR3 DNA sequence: TGTGCCAGCAGTGAACACCTATATAGCAATCAGCCCCAGCATTTT.